The source of this T cell receptor beta chain is a study of post-analysis software for immune sequencing data. Study in general: Some patients lacked subtype; others had relapsing-remitting, secondary progressive or progressive-relapsing disease. Broader study findings: Same-batch samples co-clustered strongly by F measure. When compared against controls, multiple sclerosis patients showed significantly lower normalized Chao1 diversity. Five or six TRBV segments, TRBV5-6, TRBV5-1 and TRBV20-1 among them, were found more frequent in patients than controls.

TCR beta cDNA libraries included unique molecular identifiers. TCRdb re-called the PCR reads through MiXCR, storing one row per CDR3 protein. In the table there are about 200,000 distinct CDR3 sequences, around 29% of which are singletons. The CDR3 spans 12 residues. Germline CDR1 is ENHRY and CDR2 is SYGVKD. V was clipped by 0 bases and J by 3 bases, with 3 bases between them. This clonotype was detected ten times or more. Its specificity is unknown. The receptor's source is a girl under 18 with multiple sclerosis. The V gene is TRBV10-3, the J gene TRBJ2-7; the D is unclear. The sample taken for sequencing was blood. The CDR3 DNA is TGTGCCATCAGTGAGTCGATCTACGAGCAGTACTTC. Protein: CAISESIYEQYF.